This is a list of T cell receptor beta chains from one sample in a study of radiation and T cells in renal cell carcinoma. The assay was immunoSEQ multiplex PCR, and TCRdb's table has in-frame clones only and misses some. The data hold tens of thousands of clones, with 82% observed a single time. Sequences were derived from blood, sampled from a patient whose treatment included radiotherapy and nephrectomy. The receptors here all came from a man aged 60 to 75 with renal cell carcinoma. Both conserved end residues are trimmed from each CDR3. The D gene is left open where the match is weak. Clone size is stated in some rows and not others, as once, few, many or a class when expanded.

>NA|TRBV19|NA
ASSHAQGPPNEQF
>NA|TRBV28|NA
ASSLRGERQPQH
>NA|TRBV27|TRBD1
ASRQETGGARGYT
>NA|TRBV27|NA
ASSLGTSYEQY
>NA|TRBV10-1|NA
ASSGGGNTGELF
>NA|TRBV9|TRBD1
ASSTTGGASEAF
>once|TRBV2|NA
ASQRLPTDTQY
>few|TRBV21-1|NA
AKTPGLANTGELF
>NA|TRBV6-1|NA
AIHNEQF
>NA|TRBV7-3|TRBD2
ASSLREGETQY
>NA|TRBV5-4|TRBD1
ASSVDPLQGYEQY
>NA|TRBV15|TRBD2
ATSRDGTSGRADTQY
>NA|TRBV27|NA
ASSLRGVGAYEQY
>many|TRBV7-6|TRBD2
ASSSLTTASGVYNEQF
>NA|TRBV7-2|NA
ASSLSRGSVAETQY
>NA|TRBV2|NA
ASSEMEGGPLIGEQY
>NA|TRBV7-2|NA
ASSPNAAGAGVGEQY
>NA|TRBV27|NA
ASSFSYEQY
>NA|TRBV2|TRBD2
ASRPLLGTSGLGNTGELF
>NA|TRBV12-5|TRBD2
ASGLVPAGGPSTTYEQY
>NA|TRBV6-5|NA
ASSPSGGSNTEAF
>once|TRBV2|NA
ASSPGPRETQY
>NA|TRBV5-6|NA
ASTSVGTDTQY
>NA|TRBV19|TRBD1
ATKAGGTYEQY
>once|TRBV19|TRBD2
ASSPLTSGSADTQY
>NA|TRBV27|TRBD2
ASSTGLAGGPLFYEQY
>NA|TRBV19|TRBD2
ASSVTSGTPYEQY
>NA|TRBV5-1|TRBD1
ASSNRGFTDTQY
>NA|TRBV5-4|NA
ASSFLGTTEETQY
>NA|TRBV10-3|NA
AIRAGDGEKLF
>NA|TRBV29-1|TRBD2
SVEGLSGSLSQQY
>NA|TRBV4-1|NA
ASSQFRPMSSYNSPLH
>NA|TRBV4-2|NA
ASSQDMGRSNEKLF
>NA|TRBV14|NA
ASSQGGMTQY
>NA|TRBV27|NA
ASSSGTEGITDTQY
>NA|TRBV5-1|TRBD1
ASRGTGLNEQF
>NA|TRBV7-3|NA
ASSPQPGATAGQY
>NA|TRBV25-1|NA
ASTNGLNTEAF
>NA|TRBV27|TRBD2
ASAGLAVYNEQF
>NA|TRBV7-2|NA
ASRGGGRTDTQY
>few|TRBV28|NA
ASSSGVARARFYGYT
>NA|TRBV7-2|NA
ASSLVTEQY
>NA|TRBV7-9|TRBD1
ASNEIRDRRDEQF
>NA|TRBV25-1|TRBD1
ASETGIRSGRETQY
>once|TRBV19|TRBD2
ASSISSGRAITGELF
>NA|TRBV28|NA
ASSLSGFNQPQH
>NA|TRBV7-2|TRBD1
ASSFGTGNQPQH
>NA|TRBV28|TRBD2
AGRGRGNEQF
>NA|TRBV4-1|NA
ASSQIFEVTSGEQY
>NA|TRBV7-9|TRBD2
ASSYSGRDYTQY